The rows below give T cell receptor beta chains drawn from one sample of a study of blood T cell repertoires in COVID-19. The table came from immunoSEQ multiplex PCR; TCRdb's copy has only in-frame clones and leaves some out. Here the sample spans around 200,000 clones, about 84% being singletons. The sequenced sample was PBMCs or T cells enriched from blood (not recorded which). Receptors originate from a man aged 40-55 years with acute COVID-19. Both conserved end residues are trimmed from each CDR3.

V gene | CDR3 protein
TRBV18 | ASSPKQGGQGYT
TRBV28 | ASSSLSQPQH
TRBV9 | ASSFSPGGDTEAF
TRBV15 | ATSRKGLVAGGPADTQY
TRBV5-5 | ASSSIAGFSNEQF
TRBV19 | ASTLRTGGNSPLH
TRBV24-1 | ATAPARGGPETQY
TRBV18 | ASSRNGGEDTEAF
TRBV9 | ASSVVMRVNTEAF
TRBV6-2/TRBV6-3 | ASSYQGLAVANEQY
TRBV7-9 | ASSGASGLYTQY
TRBV29-1 | SVEEGRVEIYEQY
TRBV7-9 | ASSLALAAVDT
TRBV7-7 | ASSLATGNNEQF
TRBV4-3 | ASSQDGNSGRTFTDTQY
TRBV10-3 | AMAPTAGNTIY
TRBV7-2 | ASSFGLAGSTGELF
TRBV9 | ASGAGRGNTEAF
TRBV2 | ASSEDRERRETQY
TRBV10-3 | AIRSMDRGTGEQY
TRBV11-2 | ASSLASGSSYEQY
TRBV7-8 | ASSIRQGRNEQY
TRBV12-3/TRBV12-4 | ASSLNQAYEQY
TRBV3-1/TRBV3-2 | ASSQVSSGSSYNEQF
TRBV3-1/TRBV3-2 | ASSPGTGGKAQY
TRBV9 | ASSPGLAVNNEQF
TRBV3-1/TRBV3-2 | ASSQTGGGTEAF
TRBV7-2 | ASSLGSETQY
TRBV28 | ASRDSSGTPTEAF
TRBV18 | ASSPQEKLF
TRBV10-2 | ASRYGSTYEQY
TRBV28 | ASGTGAGNSPLH
TRBV3-1/TRBV3-2 | ASSQRTGIGNTIY
TRBV19 | ASTPGLDFTGELF
TRBV7-2 | ASSLDRGQSPLH
TRBV19 | ASSLQGASEKLF
TRBV9 | ASSVAPRGTDYNEQF
TRBV25-1 | ASSDWDRVRGQY
TRBV3-1/TRBV3-2 | ASSPTGQGNTEAF
TRBV29-1 | SVVGREGKGYT
TRBV5-6 | ASSFPTGKNSPLH
TRBV12-3/TRBV12-4 | ASSRPQRRTF
TRBV30 | AWSVGQGGGSDIQY
TRBV7-3 | ASSLIRTVRNTEAF
TRBV7-2 | ASSLTRDSGGNTEAF
TRBV7-9 | ASSSSTGDQPQH